The clone carrying this TCR beta chain has just one count. At the DNA level, this CDR3 is encoded by other sequences in the same sample as well. Method: immunoSEQ multiplex PCR; TCRdb's copy keeps in-frame clones and lacks some. The table records under 130,000 clones, 91% of them present only once. These data are taken from a study of T cell changes during pregnancy in multiple sclerosis. J lost 5 bases, V lost 3 bases, and 0 bases had no gene match. Germline V gene data show CDR1 as MGHRA and CDR2 as YSYEKL. This CDR3 contains 13 residues. This clonotype originated in a female donor with multiple sclerosis, enrolled in a pregnancy study. The gene calls are TRBV4-1 and TRBJ2-2; the match to TRBD2 covers 7 bases. This specimen was peripheral blood, taken after pregnancy. This CDR3 reads CASSQGGTGELFF. The CDR3 region has the DNA TGCGCCAGCAGCCAGGGGGGGACCGGGGAGCTGTTTTTT.